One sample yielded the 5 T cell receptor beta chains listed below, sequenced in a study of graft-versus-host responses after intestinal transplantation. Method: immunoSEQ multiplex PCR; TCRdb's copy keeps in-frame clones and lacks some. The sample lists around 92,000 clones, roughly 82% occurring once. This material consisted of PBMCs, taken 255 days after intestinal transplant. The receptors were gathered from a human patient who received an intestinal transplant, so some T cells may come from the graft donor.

The CDR3 region is CASRSGRQGTGDEQFF. The CDR3 DNA is TGTGCCAGCAGGTCAGGGCGACAGGGGACTGGAGATGAGCAGTTCTTC. The rearrangement joins TRBV7-9 to TRBJ2-1; 8 bases are a match to TRBD1. CDR1 is SEHNR, CDR2 FQNEAQ, per germline (reference sequence). This CDR3 has 16 amino acids. V gave up 6 bases and J gave up 8 bases; unmatched junction bases: 15.

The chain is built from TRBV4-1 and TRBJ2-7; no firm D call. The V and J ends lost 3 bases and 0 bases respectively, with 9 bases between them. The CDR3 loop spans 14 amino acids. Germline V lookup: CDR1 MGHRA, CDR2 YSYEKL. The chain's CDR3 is CASSQFETSYEQYF. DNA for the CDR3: TGCGCCAGCAGCCAGTTTGAGACCTCCTACGAGCAGTACTTC.

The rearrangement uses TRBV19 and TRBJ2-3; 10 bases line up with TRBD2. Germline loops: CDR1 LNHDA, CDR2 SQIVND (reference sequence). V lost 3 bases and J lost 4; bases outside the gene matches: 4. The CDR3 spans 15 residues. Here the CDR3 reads CASSMGSGRADTQYF. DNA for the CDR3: TGTGCCAGTAGTATGGGGAGCGGGAGGGCAGATACGCAGTATTTT.

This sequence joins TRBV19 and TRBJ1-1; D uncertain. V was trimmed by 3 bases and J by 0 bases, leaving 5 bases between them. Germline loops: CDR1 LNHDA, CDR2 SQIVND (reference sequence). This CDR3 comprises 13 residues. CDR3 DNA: TGTGCCAGTAGTATGGGCCTGAACACTGAAGCTTTCTTT. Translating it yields CASSMGLNTEAFF.

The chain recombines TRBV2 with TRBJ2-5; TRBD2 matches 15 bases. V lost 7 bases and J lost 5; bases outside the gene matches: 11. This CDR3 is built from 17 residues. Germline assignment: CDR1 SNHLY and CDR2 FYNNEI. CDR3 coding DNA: TGTGCCAGCAACCCCAGGACTAGCGGGGGGGCCAGGGAGACCCAGTACTTC. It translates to CASNPRTSGGARETQYF.